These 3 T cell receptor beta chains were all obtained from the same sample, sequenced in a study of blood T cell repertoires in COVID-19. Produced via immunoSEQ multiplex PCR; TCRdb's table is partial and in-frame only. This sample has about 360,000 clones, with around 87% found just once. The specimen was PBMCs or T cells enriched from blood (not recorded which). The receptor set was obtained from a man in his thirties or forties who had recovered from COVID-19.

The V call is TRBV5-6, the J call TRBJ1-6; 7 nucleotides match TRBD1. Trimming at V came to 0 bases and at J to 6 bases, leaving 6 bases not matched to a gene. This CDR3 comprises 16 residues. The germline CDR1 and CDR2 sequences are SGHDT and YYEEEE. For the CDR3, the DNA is TGTGCCAGCAGCTTGGCAGGGGGTTTCCGTAATTCACCCCTCCACTTT. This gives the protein CASSLAGGFRNSPLHF.

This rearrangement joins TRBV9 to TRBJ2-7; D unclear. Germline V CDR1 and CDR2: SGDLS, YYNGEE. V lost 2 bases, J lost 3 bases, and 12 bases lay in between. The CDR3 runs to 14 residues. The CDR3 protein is CASSVGGSHYEQYF. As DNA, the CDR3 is TGTGCCAGCAGCGTTGGCGGCAGCCACTACGAGCAGTACTTC.

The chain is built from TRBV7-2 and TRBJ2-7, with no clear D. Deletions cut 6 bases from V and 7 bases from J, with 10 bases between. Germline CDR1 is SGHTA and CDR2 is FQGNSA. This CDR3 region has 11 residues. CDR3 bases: TGTGCCAGCAGTTCGACTTTTGAGCAGTACTTC. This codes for CASSSTFEQYF.